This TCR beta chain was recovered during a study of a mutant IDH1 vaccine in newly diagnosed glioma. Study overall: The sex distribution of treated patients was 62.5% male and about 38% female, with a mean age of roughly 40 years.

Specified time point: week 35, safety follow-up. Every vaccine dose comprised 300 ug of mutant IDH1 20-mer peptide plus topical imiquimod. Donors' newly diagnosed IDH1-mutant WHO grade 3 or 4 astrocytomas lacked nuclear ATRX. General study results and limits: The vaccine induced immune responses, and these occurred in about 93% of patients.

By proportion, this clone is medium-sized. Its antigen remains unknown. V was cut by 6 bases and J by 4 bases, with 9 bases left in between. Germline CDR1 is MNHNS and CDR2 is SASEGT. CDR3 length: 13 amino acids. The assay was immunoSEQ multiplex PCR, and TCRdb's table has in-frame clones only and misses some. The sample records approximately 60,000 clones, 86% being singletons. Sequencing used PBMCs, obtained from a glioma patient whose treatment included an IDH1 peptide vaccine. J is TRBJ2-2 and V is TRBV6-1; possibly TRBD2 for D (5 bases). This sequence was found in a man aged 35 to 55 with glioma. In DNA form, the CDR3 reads TGTGCCAGCAGCCGACTATCCACCGGGGAGCTGTTTTTT. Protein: CASSRLSTGELFF.